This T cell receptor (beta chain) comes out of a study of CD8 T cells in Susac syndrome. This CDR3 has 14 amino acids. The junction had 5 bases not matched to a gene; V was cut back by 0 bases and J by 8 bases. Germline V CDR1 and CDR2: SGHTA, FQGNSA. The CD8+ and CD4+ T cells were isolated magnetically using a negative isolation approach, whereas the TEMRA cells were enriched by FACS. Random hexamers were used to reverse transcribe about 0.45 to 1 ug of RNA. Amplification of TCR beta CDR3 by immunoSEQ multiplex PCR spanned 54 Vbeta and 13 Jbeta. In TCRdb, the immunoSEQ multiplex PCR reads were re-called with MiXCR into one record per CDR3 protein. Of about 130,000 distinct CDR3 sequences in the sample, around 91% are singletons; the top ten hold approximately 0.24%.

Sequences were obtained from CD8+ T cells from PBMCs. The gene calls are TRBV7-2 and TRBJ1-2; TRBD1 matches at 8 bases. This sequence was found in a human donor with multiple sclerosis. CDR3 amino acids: CASSLAPQGGGYTF. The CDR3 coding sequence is TGTGCCAGCAGCTTAGCGCCACAGGGGGGCGGCTACACCTTC. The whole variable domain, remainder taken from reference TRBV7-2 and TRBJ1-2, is GAGVSQSPSNKVTEKGKDVELRCDPISGHTALYWYRQSLGQGLEFLIYFQGNSAPDKSGLPSDRFSAERTGGSVSTLTIQRTQQEDSAVYLCASSLAPQGGGYTFGSGTRLTVV.